This TCR beta chain was obtained from a study of T cells in localized non-small cell lung cancer. Study conclusions and caveats: There were a median roughly 54 of the top 100 tumor clones appearing in adjacent lung. Blood T cell density predicted longer survival; adjacent-lung clonality, shorter.

The CDR3 extends over 13 amino acids. Germline V CDR1 and CDR2: LNHDA, SQIVND (reference sequence). V was cut by 7 bases and J by 7 bases, with 16 bases left in between. This clone has a handful of counts. Antigen unknown. Measured with immunoSEQ multiplex PCR; TCRdb has only the in-frame clones, and not every one. The table lists roughly 1,800 clones, roughly a quarter of them singletons. The TCR comes from a woman aged 40-69 years with stage II squamous cell lung carcinoma. The sample in question was normal lung tissue next to the tumor, obtained before any cancer treatment. The chain carries TRBV19 and TRBJ1-1; TRBD1 might be the D (5 bases). The DNA of the CDR3 is TGTGCCAGTACCGGGGGACCCCGAAGTGAAGCTTTCTTT. Amino acids: CASTGGPRSEAFF.